These 12 T cell receptor beta chains came from one sample sequenced in a study of CD8 T cells in ankylosing spondylitis (TCRdb year 2017). Beyond this particular receptor, the publication reports: Blood from ankylosing spondylitis patients appeared to be characterized by a TCR beta motif made up of several highly homologous amino acid variants.

Libraries were made using 5' RACE. Sequencing was carried out with an Illumina HiSeq 2500. The public reads were reprocessed in TCRdb via fastp at Q25 and MiXCR, keeping in-frame beta chains. Duplicate CDR3 protein sequences are folded into a single record with the most common DNA and genes. In all, the sample holds 330,000 or so distinct CDR3 sequences, and around 8% of those were seen once. Approximately 14% of the sample is held by the ten biggest clonotypes. These receptors are not linked to any known antigen. Sequences were obtained from blood, either unsorted or a sorted T cell fraction (not recorded which). The receptors shown here come from a male donor with ankylosing spondylitis.

This chain joins TRBV5-5 and TRBJ2-7; D might be TRBD1 (5 bases). CDR3 length: 15 residues. V lost 5 bases to trimming and J lost 2 bases, with 17 bases between them. Germline CDR1 SGHKS, CDR2 YYEKEE (reference sequence). CDR3: CASRPGARQPYEQYF. DNA of the CDR3: TGTGCCAGCAGACCCGGAGCGAGACAGCCCTACGAGCAGTACTTC. The full variable domain, in which reference TRBV5-5 and TRBJ2-7 provide the parts outside the CDR3, is DAGVTQSPTHLIKTRGQQVTLRCSPISGHKSVSWYQQVLGQGPQFIFQYYEKEERGRGNFPDRFSARQFPNYSSELNVNALLLGDSALYLCASRPGARQPYEQYFGPGTRLTVT.

In its sample, this clonotype was seen a few times. The chain joins TRBV4-3 to TRBJ2-4; 15 bases are a match to TRBD2. In germline, CDR1 is LGHNA, CDR2 YSLEER. Unmatched junction bases numbered 5, after V lost 2 bases and J lost 6 bases. The CDR3 is 17 amino acids. CDR3 sequence (DNA): TGCGCCAGCAGCCAAAGCTGGACTAGCGGGAGGGTAAACATTCAGTACTTC. Encoded protein: CASSQSWTSGRVNIQYF.

This clonotype has a handful of counts. The rearrangement joins TRBV15 to TRBJ2-7, with 7 bases identical to TRBD2. The CDR3 runs to 13 residues. CDR1 LNHNV and CDR2 YYDKDF come from the germline V gene (reference sequence). V trimming: 2 bases; J trimming: 7 bases; junction bases outside the gene matches: 5. CDR3 amino acids: CATSRLLALEQYF. CDR3 nucleotides: TGTGCCACCAGCAGATTACTAGCGCTGGAGCAGTACTTC.

This clonotype was found many times. J is TRBJ2-3 and V is TRBV9; D unclear. CDR3 size: 18 residues. Trimming removed 0 bases from V and 0 bases from J, with 17 bases in between. Per the germline V gene, CDR1 is SGDLS and CDR2 is YYNGEE. The CDR3: CASSVASRTRSSTDTQYF. The DNA of the CDR3 is TGTGCCAGCAGCGTAGCTAGTCGGACCCGATCTAGCACAGATACGCAGTATTTT. The variable domain in full, with the rest retrieved from reference TRBV9 and TRBJ2-3, is DSGVTQTPKHLITATGQRVTLRCSPRSGDLSVYWYQQSLDQGLQFLIQYYNGEERAKGNILERFSAQQFPDLHSELNLSSLELGDSALYFCASSVASRTRSSTDTQYFGPGTRLTVL.

This clonotype was seen a few times. The chain links TRBV6-1 to TRBJ2-1; perhaps TRBD2 as D (5 bases). CDR1 and CDR2 (germline): MNHNS, SASEGT. The CDR3 extends over 15 amino acids. Between the trimmed V and J ends, which lost 8 bases and 8 bases, there was a span of 22 bases. Written as DNA, the CDR3 is TGTGCCAGCTCCGCCGGGATCACCACGTTGTATGAGCAGTTCTTC. It codes for CASSAGITTLYEQFF.

This clonotype has more than one count but fewer than ten. J is TRBJ2-7 and V is TRBV5-1; D assignment may be TRBD1 or TRBD2 (5 bases each). This CDR3 contains 15 residues. Germline CDR1 is SGHRS and CDR2 is YFSETQ. The V gene lost 1 base and the J gene lost 2 bases, with 13 bases spanning the gap. CDR3 in amino acids: CASSLNAGSPYEQYF. Here the CDR3 DNA reads TGCGCCAGCAGCTTGAATGCAGGGAGCCCCTACGAGCAGTACTTC.

This chain connects TRBV7-2 to TRBJ2-2; unclear D gene. The V end lost 0 bases, the J end lost 1 base, and 9 bases lay between the germline ends. There are 16 residues in the CDR3. Germline V gives CDR1 SGHTA, CDR2 FQGNSA. For the CDR3, the DNA is TGTGCCAGCAGCTTAGCCGCCCAGCGGAACACCGGGGAGCTGTTTTTT. Residues: CASSLAAQRNTGELFF.

This clonotype was detected many times. V and J are TRBV14 and TRBJ1-2, with TRBD1 as a possible D gene (5 bases). The germline V and J ends were trimmed by 5 bases and 6 bases, with 13 bases remaining between them. Per germline, CDR1 SGHDN and CDR2 FVKESK. The CDR3 is made up of 13 amino acids. CDR3 loop: CASSANLGDGYTF. As DNA, the CDR3 is TGTGCCAGCAGCGCCAACCTGGGGGATGGCTACACCTTC.

This clonotype was counted ten times or more. V gene TRBV12-3 or TRBV12-4 combines with J gene TRBJ1-2; the D gene is possibly TRBD1 (5 bases). The V gene lost 1 base and the J gene lost 6 bases, with 12 bases spanning the gap. This CDR3 is built from 14 residues. CDR3 sequence reads: CASSLDGGSNGYTF. In DNA form, the CDR3 reads TGTGCCAGCAGTTTAGATGGGGGGTCCAATGGCTACACCTTC.

This clonotype turned up a few times. The chain joins TRBV4-1 to TRBJ1-4; D not resolved. CDR1 and CDR2 from the germline V gene are MGHRA and YSYEKL. Trimming shortened V by 1 base and J by 6 bases, and 9 bases separated the two germline ends. The CDR3 is 14 amino acids. This CDR3 is CASSQVGYDEKLFF. The CDR3 DNA reads TGCGCCAGCAGCCAAGTTGGGTATGATGAAAAACTGTTTTTT.

This rearrangement joins TRBV5-1 to TRBJ2-7; D unresolved. V lost 5 bases to trimming and J lost 3 bases, with 15 bases between them. The CDR3 spans 14 residues. The germline V gene has CDR1 SGHRS and CDR2 YFSETQ. Written as DNA, the CDR3 is TGCGCCAGCAGTGTACAGATAGGGCGCTACGAGCAGTACTTC. This sequence encodes CASSVQIGRYEQYF.

Ten or more counts support this clonotype. This chain connects TRBV29-1 to TRBJ2-7, with 7 positions matching TRBD1. The V and J ends lost 2 bases and 1 base, in that order; junction bases with no gene match: 11. Germline V lookup: CDR1 SQVTM, CDR2 ANQGSEA. The CDR3 is 16 amino acids. CDR3 coding DNA: TGCAGCGTTGAAAACTCCGGGACAGTTGGATCCTACGAGCAGTACTTC. It codes for CSVENSGTVGSYEQYF.